One T cell receptor (beta chain) is described in this entry. The data derive from a study of blood T cell repertoires in COVID-19. Germline CDR1 is LGHDT and CDR2 is YNNKEL (reference sequence). Unmatched junction bases numbered 7, after V lost 3 bases and J lost 3 bases. The CDR3 has 15 amino acids. Original methodology: Cell counts per sample came from amplifying reference gene primers. Generated by immunoSEQ multiplex PCR, the TCRdb table keeps only in-frame clones and is missing some. V and J calls plus clone size are reproduced from that table; the DNA served to infer D and trimming. Here the sample spans roughly 60,000 clones, approximately 75% being singletons.

The chain has TRBV3-1 (or the pseudogene TRBV3-2) and TRBJ1-2; 7 bases are a match to TRBD1. Source material: peripheral blood. The clonotype originates from a man at least 80 years old with acute or convalescent COVID-19. The DNA of the CDR3 is TGTGCCAGCAGCCATCCCGTAGGGGGCTACTATGGCTACACCTTC. Encoded protein: CASSHPVGGYYGYTF.